What follows are 13 T cell receptor beta chains derived from one specimen sequenced in a study of control samples from healthy donors and cancer patients. Measured with immunoSEQ multiplex PCR; TCRdb has only the in-frame clones, and not every one. The repertoire shows roughly 200,000 clones; the top ten hold roughly 2.2%. What was sequenced was blood. Source of these receptors: a woman aged 25-40 years in good health.

V gene TRBV15 combines with J gene TRBJ1-6; maybe TRBD1 (5 bases). In germline, CDR1 is LNHNV, CDR2 YYDKDF (reference sequence). There are 15 residues in the CDR3. V dropped 0 bases and J dropped 6 bases, with 9 bases sitting between them. The CDR3 nucleotides are TGTGCCACCAGCAGAGATTTGGGGGGTAATTCACCCCTCCACTTT. This encodes CATSRDLGGNSPLHF.

This chain connects TRBV30 to TRBJ1-4; D is unclear. Looked up from germline, CDR1 is GTSNPN and CDR2 is SVGIG (reference sequence). There are 14 residues in the CDR3. V dropped 0 bases and J dropped 0 bases, with 5 bases sitting between them. The CDR3 reads CAWSVSPTNEKLFF. The CDR3 DNA reads TGTGCCTGGAGTGTATCTCCAACTAATGAAAAACTGTTTTTT.

V usage is TRBV7-2 and J usage is TRBJ2-3, with 10 positions matching TRBD2. Germline V lookup: CDR1 SGHTA, CDR2 FQGNSA. The CDR3 is made up of 18 amino acids. V lost 3 bases to trimming and J lost 1 base; unmatched junction nucleotides: 10. The CDR3 DNA reads TGTGCCAGCAGCTTCAGCGGGGGGGCGATGGCGCGCACAGATACGCAGTATTTT. Its protein product is CASSFSGGAMARTDTQYF.

The chain recombines TRBV4-2 with TRBJ1-6; no firm D call. The CDR3 loop spans 17 amino acids. The germline V gene encodes CDR1 LGHNA and CDR2 YNFKEQ. The V end lost 0 bases, the J end lost 1 base, and 10 bases lay between the germline ends. Here the CDR3 reads CASSQEVRGSYNSPLHF. In DNA form, the CDR3 reads TGTGCCAGCAGCCAAGAAGTACGGGGATCCTATAATTCACCCCTCCACTTT.

This chain uses TRBV11-1 with TRBJ2-3; D is uncertain. Trimming cost V 1 base and J 0 bases, with 11 bases left between them. The germline V gene has CDR1 SGHAT and CDR2 FQDESV (reference sequence). This CDR3 is built from 16 residues. CDR3 sequence (DNA): TGTGCCAGCAGCTTAGTTGCTCGGTCCAGCACAGATACGCAGTATTTT. Its translation is CASSLVARSSTDTQYF.

J is TRBJ1-1 and V is TRBV7-2, with 7 bases fitting TRBD1. V was clipped by 6 bases and J by 4 bases; unmatched bases: 11. Germline-derived CDR1 and CDR2 are SGHTA and FQGNSA. This CDR3 region has 15 residues. CDR3 sequence: CASRLTTTGATEAFF. In DNA, the CDR3 is TGTGCCAGCAGACTAACCACCACAGGGGCCACTGAAGCTTTCTTT.

This rearrangement joins TRBV10-2 to TRBJ1-2, with TRBD1 identical over 7 bases. CDR1 and CDR2 from the germline V gene are WSHSY and SAAADI. The CDR3 spans 15 residues. With V trimmed by 3 bases and J by 0 bases, 4 bases remained unmatched. Written as DNA, the CDR3 is TGCGCCAGCAGTGACGACAGGGTTGCTAACTATGGCTACACCTTC. Translated, it gives CASSDDRVANYGYTF.

The chain has TRBV2 and TRBJ1-5; tentatively, D is TRBD1 (6 bases). Trimming cost V 6 bases and J 6 bases, with 21 bases left between them. This CDR3 contains 16 residues. Germline CDR1 SNHLY, CDR2 FYNNEI. Written as DNA, the CDR3 is TGTGCCAGCAGCGCTAACTTCAGGGGAGGGACTCAGCCCCAGCATTTT. This sequence encodes CASSANFRGGTQPQHF.

The V call is TRBV6-5, the J call TRBJ2-7; D possibly matches TRBD1 or TRBD2 (5 bases each). The germline V gene has CDR1 MNHEY and CDR2 SVGAGI. The CDR3 runs to 11 residues. The CDR3 region is CASWGRYEQYF. The CDR3 nucleotides read TGTGCGTCGTGGGGGAGATACGAGCAGTACTTC.

The chain uses TRBV6-6 and TRBJ2-6; a weak D match, TRBD2 (5 bases). V dropped 7 bases and J dropped 2 bases, with 9 bases sitting between them. The germline V gene encodes CDR1 MNHNY and CDR2 SVGAGI (reference sequence). The CDR3 contains 14 residues. CDR3 in amino acids: CASTNGAGANVLTF. CDR3 coding DNA: TGTGCCAGCACCAACGGGGCTGGGGCCAACGTCCTGACTTTC.

The chain has TRBV29-1 and TRBJ1-2; TRBD1 might be the D (5 bases). V was cut by 4 bases and J by 2 bases, with 8 bases left in between. Germline V gene sequence: CDR1 SQVTM, CDR2 ANQGSEA. The CDR3 spans 12 residues. The CDR3 here is CSVGEGNYGYTF. The CDR3 coding sequence is TGCAGCGTTGGGGAGGGGAACTATGGCTACACCTTC.

The chain is built from TRBV6-5 and TRBJ1-4, with D hard to call. The CDR3 covers 16 residues. Trimming removed 0 bases from V and 0 bases from J, with 8 bases in between. Looked up from germline, CDR1 is MNHEY and CDR2 is SVGAGI. The CDR3 loop is CASSYSAIATNEKLFF. Here the CDR3 DNA reads TGTGCCAGCAGTTACTCGGCGATTGCAACTAATGAAAAACTGTTTTTT.

The chain is built from TRBV6-4 and TRBJ2-2, with D unresolved. V was shortened by 2 bases and J by 4 bases, with 11 bases between the two germline ends. Germline assignment: CDR1 MRHNA and CDR2 SNTAGT. The length of the CDR3 is 15 residues. The CDR3 region has the DNA TGTGCCAGCAGTGACGAATTCACTCCCACCGGGGAGCTGTTTTTT. This codes for CASSDEFTPTGELFF.